This T cell receptor beta chain appears in the sequencing data of a study of cytomegalovirus exposure and HLA in healthy donors. Trimming at V came to 0 bases and at J to 4 bases, leaving 5 bases not matched to a gene. CDR1 and CDR2 (germline): LGHNA, YSLEER. The CDR3 has 16 amino acids. Turning to this clone: The antigen remains undetermined.

Study outcomes and limitations: Researchers counted around 150 TCR beta chains as cytomegalovirus-associated. In an earlier analysis, in under 700 donors, most V segments appeared productive either ~87% or ~30% of the time.

The PCR was carried out with 60 Vbeta primers and 13 Jbeta primers. Assay used: immunoSEQ multiplex PCR; TCRdb lists only in-frame clones, some missing. In the table there are under 200,000 clones, over 9.5% of which are singletons. Material: PBMCs. The receptor comes from a man aged 45-60 years in good health and CMV-seropositive. The J gene is TRBJ2-1, the V gene TRBV4-3; 8 bases fit TRBD2. CDR3 DNA: TGCGCCAGCAGCCAAGATCCGGGGGGGCAATACAATGAGCAGTTCTTC. Protein sequence: CASSQDPGGQYNEQFF.